This record covers a single TCR beta chain. Germline CDR1 is LNHDA and CDR2 is SQIVND (reference sequence). V lost 6 bases to trimming and J lost 4 bases, with 15 bases between them. The CDR3 is 14 amino acids. This entry is derived from a study of OX40 agonist ivuxolimab in advanced cancers. Profiled with immunoSEQ multiplex PCR; TCRdb holds only in-frame clones, not every one. The sample yields almost 70,000 clones, over 60% seen once. This receptor was obtained from an adult with an advanced solid tumor such as melanoma, head and neck, liver or kidney cancer. The chain recombines TRBV19 with TRBJ1-1, with D perhaps matching TRBD1 (5 bases). This specimen was CD4+ or CD8+ T cells sorted from blood, taken in a trial of the OX40 agonist ivuxolimab. CDR3 nucleotides: TGTGCCAGTAGATCGCAGGGAAGAAGCACTGAAGCTTTCTTT. Its translation: CASRSQGRSTEAFF.